The next 27 T cell receptor beta chains were all read from a single sample in a study of human T cells and chemical hapten exposure. As to time point: patch test 3, about 24 weeks after DPC sensitization. Noted treatment: therapeutic diphenylcyclopropenone sensitization with weekly scalp DPC. TCRdb re-called the RACE reads through MiXCR, storing one row per CDR3 protein. The sample carries 150,000 to 200,000 distinct CDR3 sequences, 25% to 35% recorded once. The material was whole blood, obtained in connection with sensitization to the hapten diphenylcyclopropenone (DPC). The receptor set was obtained from a woman aged 18-29 years with alopecia areata. Some clones in this sample may be carry-over from other donors' samples.

The chain is built from TRBV7-9 and TRBJ1-3; unclear D gene. Germline-derived CDR1 and CDR2 are SEHNR and FQNEAQ (reference sequence). The CDR3 loop spans 13 amino acids. Trimming removed 3 bases from V and 2 bases from J, with 5 bases in between. This CDR3 is CASSLGPGNTIYF. In DNA, the CDR3 is TGTGCCAGCAGCTTGGGCCCTGGAAACACCATATATTTT.

This clonotype was observed many times. J is TRBJ1-3 and V is TRBV5-1; the D gene is possibly TRBD1 (6 bases). Trimming left V 0 bases short and J 1 base short, with 11 bases between. This CDR3 has 16 residues. From germline, CDR1 is SGHRS and CDR2 YFSETQ. CDR3 in amino acids: CASSLVGALSGNTIYF. In nucleotides, the CDR3 is TGCGCCAGCAGCTTGGTGGGGGCGCTTTCTGGAAACACCATATATTTT.

The V gene is TRBV4-3, the J gene TRBJ2-2; the D is unclear. In germline, CDR1 is LGHNA, CDR2 YSLEER. Deletions cut 0 bases from V and 6 bases from J, with 8 bases between. This CDR3 has 14 amino acids. The CDR3 sequence is CASSQDTIPGELFF. CDR3 nucleotides: TGCGCCAGCAGCCAAGATACGATACCCGGGGAGCTGTTTTTT.

This chain links TRBV6-4 with TRBJ2-3, with D perhaps TRBD1 or TRBD2 (5 bases each). V lost 4 bases, J lost 0 bases, and 11 bases lay in between. This CDR3 region has 15 residues. Per germline, CDR1 MRHNA and CDR2 SNTAGT. The CDR3 loop is CASSVRDGSTDTQYF. DNA for the CDR3: TGTGCCAGCAGTGTCCGGGACGGGAGCACAGATACGCAGTATTTT.

This clonotype was observed a handful of times. The V call is TRBV27, the J call TRBJ1-2, with D possibly matching TRBD1 (6 bases). V lost 5 bases to trimming and J lost 0 bases, with 13 bases between them. Germline CDR1 reads MNHEY; CDR2 reads SMNVEV (reference sequence). The CDR3 sequence is 15 residues long. The CDR3 sequence: CASSQGQRPNYGYTF. The CDR3 bases are TGTGCCAGCAGTCAAGGACAGAGACCTAACTATGGCTACACCTTC.

The V and J genes are TRBV20-1 and TRBJ2-7, with 10 bases matching TRBD2. In germline, CDR1 is DFQATT, CDR2 SNEGSKA (reference sequence). V was clipped by 0 bases and J by 2 bases; unmatched bases: 7. The CDR3 sequence is 16 residues long. The CDR3 DNA reads TGCAGTGCTAGAGACGTAGCGGGGGGTACCGCCTACGAGCAGTACTTC. Its translation is CSARDVAGGTAYEQYF.

This clonotype was recorded only once. The V and J genes are TRBV6-5 and TRBJ2-3; D not resolved. The V end was cut by 0 bases, the J end by 1 base, with 14 bases between. CDR3 length equals 17 residues. From germline, CDR1 is MNHEY and CDR2 SVGAGI. The CDR3 protein is CASSYSRPGWGTDTQYF. The DNA of the CDR3 is TGTGCCAGCAGTTACTCTCGCCCTGGATGGGGCACAGATACGCAGTATTTT.

In this sample, this clonotype turned up a few times. The genes are TRBV9 and TRBJ1-1; 8 nucleotides align to TRBD1. This CDR3 has 13 residues. CDR1 and CDR2 (germline): SGDLS, YYNGEE. J gave up 9 bases and V 4 bases, and 8 bases lay outside the gene matches. The CDR3 sequence is CASSSSGQGKAFF. As DNA, the CDR3 is TGTGCCAGCAGCTCATCCGGACAGGGTAAAGCTTTCTTT.

The chain recombines TRBV7-2 with TRBJ2-7, with D maybe TRBD1 (7 bases). Germline values: CDR1 SGHTA, CDR2 FQGNSA. The CDR3 extends over 15 amino acids. V lost 0 bases and J lost 1, with 10 bases in between. CDR3 DNA: TGTGCCAGCAGCTTAGCGCGGGACAGATCCTACGAGCAGTACTTC. Translation: CASSLARDRSYEQYF.

This clonotype was seen many times. V and J are TRBV7-2 and TRBJ2-5; 9 bases fit TRBD2. The CDR3 spans 16 residues. CDR1 is SGHTA, CDR2 FQGNSA, per germline. V was pared by 5 bases and J by 4 bases, with 11 bases of the junction left unmatched. In DNA, the CDR3 is TGTGCCAGCAGCCCCCCGGGGGCGGGAGGGGGAGAGACCCAGTACTTC. It specifies CASSPPGAGGGETQYF.

The gene calls are TRBV4-1 and TRBJ2-3; 12 nucleotides match TRBD2. V lost 2 bases, J lost 1 base, and 1 base stayed unmatched. The CDR3 has 16 residues. CDR1 and CDR2 (germline): MGHRA, YSYEKL. CDR3 in amino acids: CASSQRLAGGTDTQYF. The CDR3 DNA follows: TGCGCCAGCAGCCAACGACTAGCGGGAGGCACAGATACGCAGTATTTT.

The chain links TRBV29-1 to TRBJ2-3, with 7 bases that match TRBD1. The CDR3 is 15 residues long. Germline loops: CDR1 SQVTM, CDR2 ANQGSEA. Germline trimming cut 2 bases from V and 0 bases from J; bases unmatched to any gene: 5. As DNA, the CDR3 is TGCAGCGTTGAACCGGGACAGAAGAGCACAGATACGCAGTATTTT. Protein: CSVEPGQKSTDTQYF.

The rearrangement uses TRBV10-3 and TRBJ2-7; D possibly matches TRBD1 or TRBD2 (5 bases each). Trimming cost V 2 bases and J 4 bases, with 9 bases left between them. This CDR3 is built from 13 residues. Germline CDR1 is ENHRY and CDR2 is SYGVKD. The CDR3 sequence: CAISERDQYEQYF. CDR3 DNA: TGTGCCATCAGTGAGAGGGACCAATACGAGCAGTACTTC.

This sequence joins TRBV7-2 and TRBJ2-3; the match to TRBD2 covers 11 bases. The CDR3 extends over 15 amino acids. Germline CDR1 SGHTA, CDR2 FQGNSA. Losses at the gene ends were 5 bases for V and 2 bases for J; bases not matched to a gene: 3. Here the CDR3 reads CASSRGLADTDTQYF. CDR3 nucleotides: TGTGCCAGCAGCCGGGGACTAGCGGACACAGATACGCAGTATTTT.

This clonotype was seen only a few times. The genes are TRBV12-3 or TRBV12-4 and TRBJ2-7; D assignment may be TRBD1 or TRBD2 (5 bases each). V was clipped by 6 bases and J by 5 bases, with 20 bases between them. CDR3 length equals 15 residues. This CDR3 reads CASRSTTGTIHEQYF. In nucleotides, the CDR3 is TGTGCCAGCAGGTCCACCACCGGGACGATCCACGAGCAGTACTTC.

The chain is built from TRBV4-3 and TRBJ2-7, with 10 bases that match TRBD1. The CDR3 contains 16 residues. V shed 0 bases and J 0 bases; nucleotides not matched to a gene: 2. Germline assignment: CDR1 LGHNA and CDR2 YSLEER. This CDR3 reads CASSQETGGISYEQYF. The CDR3 bases are TGCGCCAGCAGCCAAGAGACAGGGGGCATCTCCTACGAGCAGTACTTC.

This clonotype was seen ten or more times. The chain has TRBV7-3 and TRBJ2-2; the D call may be TRBD1 or TRBD2 (5 bases each). V dropped 2 bases and J dropped 9 bases, with 7 bases sitting between them. Germline CDR1 and CDR2: SGHTA and FQGTGA. CDR3 length: 12 amino acids. CDR3: CASSLEGRELFF. The CDR3 region has the DNA TGTGCCAGCAGCTTAGAGGGGCGGGAGCTGTTTTTT.

This clonotype has only a few counts. J is TRBJ1-2 and V is TRBV2; 10 bases line up with TRBD1. Germline values: CDR1 SNHLY, CDR2 FYNNEI. This CDR3 comprises 15 residues. Trimming removed 6 bases from V and 4 bases from J; junction bases left unmatched: 8. This CDR3 reads CASRGPGQGFYGYTF. In DNA form, the CDR3 reads TGTGCCAGCAGGGGCCCGGGACAGGGGTTCTATGGCTACACCTTC.

V is TRBV4-2 and J is TRBJ2-7; TRBD2 agrees at 8 bases. The trim removed 2 bases at V and 3 bases at J, leaving 9 bases unmatched. The CDR3 spans 16 residues. Germline-derived CDR1 and CDR2 are LGHNA and YNFKEQ. The CDR3, as DNA: TGTGCCAGCAGCCAACATCTTAGCGGGGACGGCTACGAGCAGTACTTC. Translating it yields CASSQHLSGDGYEQYF.

J is TRBJ1-3 and V is TRBV2; the D gene is possibly TRBD1 (6 bases). The germline V gene has CDR1 SNHLY and CDR2 FYNNEI. The CDR3 is 16 residues long. Trimming pared 8 bases from V and 4 bases from J, leaving 21 bases between. The CDR3 sequence: CASLTRDKLGGNTIYF. CDR3 coding DNA: TGTGCCAGCCTGACCCGGGACAAGCTCGGCGGAAACACCATATATTTT.

This clonotype was seen repeatedly, ten times or more. The chain has TRBV9 and TRBJ2-2; D gene ambiguous. V was cut by 6 bases and J by 3 bases, with 6 bases left in between. Germline CDR1 reads SGDLS; CDR2 reads YYNGEE. The CDR3 consists of 12 residues. As DNA, the CDR3 is TGTGCCAGCAAACGCTACACCGGGGAGCTGTTTTTT. It translates to CASKRYTGELFF.

There are a few counts of this clonotype. The gene calls are TRBV5-1 and TRBJ2-4; TRBD2 aligns across 7 bases. Trimming cost V 5 bases and J 6 bases; bases outside gene matches: 11. This CDR3 is 15 amino acids long. In germline, CDR1 is SGHRS, CDR2 YFSETQ. The DNA for the CDR3 is TGCGCCAGCAGTGTAGGCGGGAGCTCCGGAAACATTCAGTACTTC. It translates to CASSVGGSSGNIQYF.

V usage is TRBV9 and J usage is TRBJ2-6; no reliable D call. The V end was cut by 0 bases, the J end by 0 bases, with 10 bases between. Germline CDR1 and CDR2: SGDLS and YYNGEE. This CDR3 contains 17 residues. CDR3 sequence (DNA): TGTGCCAGCAGCGTAGCGATATCCTCCTCTGGGGCCAACGTCCTGACTTTC. Translating it yields CASSVAISSSGANVLTF.

The V gene is TRBV5-5, the J gene TRBJ2-3; D may be TRBD2 (6 bases). Trimming pared 4 bases from V and 0 bases from J, leaving 15 bases between. Germline CDR1 and CDR2: SGHKS and YYEKEE (reference sequence). The length of the CDR3 is 16 residues. The CDR3 region has the DNA TGTGCCAGCAGCCGGGACTTTATATCTAGCACAGATACGCAGTATTTT. As protein: CASSRDFISSTDTQYF.

The V call is TRBV29-1, the J call TRBJ2-3, with 14 bases that match TRBD2. After removal of 4 bases from V and 6 bases from J, the junction contained 6 bases not matched to a gene. The CDR3 totals 15 residues. The germline V gene has CDR1 SQVTM and CDR2 ANQGSEA. The CDR3 nucleotides read TGCAGCGTTGCCGGGACTAGCGGGAGTTCGGATACGCAGTATTTT. This codes for CSVAGTSGSSDTQYF.

This rearrangement joins TRBV29-1 to TRBJ2-2; the D gene is possibly TRBD1 (5 bases). Germline CDR1 is SQVTM and CDR2 is ANQGSEA. V lost 3 bases and J 0 bases, leaving 5 bases between the germline ends. CDR3 length equals 13 residues. The CDR3 region is CSVDRANTGELFF. In DNA, the CDR3 is TGCAGCGTTGACAGGGCGAACACCGGGGAGCTGTTTTTT.

The chain recombines TRBV9 with TRBJ2-3, with D perhaps matching TRBD2 (5 bases). V gave up 0 bases and J gave up 5 bases, with 13 bases separating them. Germline CDR1 is SGDLS and CDR2 is YYNGEE. CDR3 length: 15 residues. CDR3 sequence: CASSVVSTRGDTQYF. Written as DNA, the CDR3 is TGTGCCAGCAGCGTAGTTTCTACCCGGGGAGATACGCAGTATTTT.